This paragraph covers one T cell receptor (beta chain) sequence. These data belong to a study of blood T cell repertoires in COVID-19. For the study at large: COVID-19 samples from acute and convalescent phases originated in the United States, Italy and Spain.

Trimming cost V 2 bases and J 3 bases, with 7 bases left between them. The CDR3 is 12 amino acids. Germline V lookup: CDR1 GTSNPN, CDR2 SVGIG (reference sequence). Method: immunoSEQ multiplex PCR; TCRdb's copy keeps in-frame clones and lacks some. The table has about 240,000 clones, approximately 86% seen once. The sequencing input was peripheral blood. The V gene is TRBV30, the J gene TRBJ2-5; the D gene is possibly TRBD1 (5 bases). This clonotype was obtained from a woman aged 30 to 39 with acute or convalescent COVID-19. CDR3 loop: CAWSSQEETQYF. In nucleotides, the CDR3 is TGTGCCTGGAGTTCACAGGAAGAGACCCAGTACTTC.